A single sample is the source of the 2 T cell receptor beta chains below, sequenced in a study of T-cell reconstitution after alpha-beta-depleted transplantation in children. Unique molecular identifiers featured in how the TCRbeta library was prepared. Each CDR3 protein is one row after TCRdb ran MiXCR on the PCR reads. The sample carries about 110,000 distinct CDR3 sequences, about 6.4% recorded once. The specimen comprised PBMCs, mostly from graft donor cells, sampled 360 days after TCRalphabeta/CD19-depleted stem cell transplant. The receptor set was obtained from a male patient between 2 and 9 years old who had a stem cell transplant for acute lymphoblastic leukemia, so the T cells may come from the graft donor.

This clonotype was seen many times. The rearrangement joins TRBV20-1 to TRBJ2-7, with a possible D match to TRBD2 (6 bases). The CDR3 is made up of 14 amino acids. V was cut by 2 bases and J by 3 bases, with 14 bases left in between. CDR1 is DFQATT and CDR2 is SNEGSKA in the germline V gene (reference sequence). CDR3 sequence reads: CSARPEGLIYEQYF. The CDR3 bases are TGCAGTGCTAGACCGGAGGGCCTGATCTACGAGCAGTACTTC.

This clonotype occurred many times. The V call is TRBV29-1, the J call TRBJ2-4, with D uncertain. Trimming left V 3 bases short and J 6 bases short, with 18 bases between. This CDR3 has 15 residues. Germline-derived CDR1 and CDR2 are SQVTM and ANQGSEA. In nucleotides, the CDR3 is TGCAGCGTTGAGACACCGGGCCCTAAGGGAAACATTCAGTACTTC. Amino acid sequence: CSVETPGPKGNIQYF. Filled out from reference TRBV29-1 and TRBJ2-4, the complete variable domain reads SAVISQKPSRDICQRGTSLTIQCQVDSQVTMMFWYRQQPGQSLTLIATANQGSEATYESGFVIDKFPISRPNLTFSTLTVSNMSPEDSSIYLCSVETPGPKGNIQYFGAGTRLSVL.